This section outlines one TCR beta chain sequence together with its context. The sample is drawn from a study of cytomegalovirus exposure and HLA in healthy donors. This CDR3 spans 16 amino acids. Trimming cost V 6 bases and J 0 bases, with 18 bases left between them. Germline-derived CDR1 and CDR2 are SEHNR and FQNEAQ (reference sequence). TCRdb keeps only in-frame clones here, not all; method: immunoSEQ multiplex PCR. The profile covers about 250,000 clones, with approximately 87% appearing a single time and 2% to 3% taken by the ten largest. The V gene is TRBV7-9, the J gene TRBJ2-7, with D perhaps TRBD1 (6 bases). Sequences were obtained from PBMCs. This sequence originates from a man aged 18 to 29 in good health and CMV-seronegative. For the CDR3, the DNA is TGTGCCAGCAGTCTGTCGACAGGCGCCTTCTCCTACGAGCAGTACTTC. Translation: CASSLSTGAFSYEQYF.